This TCR beta chain derives from a study of siplizumab effects on memory and regulatory T cells. Per sample, roughly 94,000 TCR templates underwent assay. The data were produced by immunoSEQ multiplex PCR, yet TCRdb's version contains in-frame clones alone and is incomplete. The profile shows about 85,000 clones, approximately 95% of them singletons. Study-level points and caveats: Naive T cells were seen as more diverse than memory cells and as major alloresponse contributors.

CDR3 size: 16 residues. The germline V gene encodes CDR1 SEHNR and CDR2 FQNEAQ (reference sequence). Trimming stripped 5 bases from V and 2 bases from J, with 19 bases between. As regards this clone: What it binds is unknown.

This sequence joins TRBV7-9 and TRBJ2-7; a possible D gene is TRBD2 (6 bases). The sequence came from a human donor in good health. Specimen: CD8+ T cells sorted from blood. CDR3 amino acids: CASSPPHGGGPYEQYF. The CDR3 nucleotides are TGTGCCAGCAGCCCACCGCACGGGGGAGGTCCCTACGAGCAGTACTTC.